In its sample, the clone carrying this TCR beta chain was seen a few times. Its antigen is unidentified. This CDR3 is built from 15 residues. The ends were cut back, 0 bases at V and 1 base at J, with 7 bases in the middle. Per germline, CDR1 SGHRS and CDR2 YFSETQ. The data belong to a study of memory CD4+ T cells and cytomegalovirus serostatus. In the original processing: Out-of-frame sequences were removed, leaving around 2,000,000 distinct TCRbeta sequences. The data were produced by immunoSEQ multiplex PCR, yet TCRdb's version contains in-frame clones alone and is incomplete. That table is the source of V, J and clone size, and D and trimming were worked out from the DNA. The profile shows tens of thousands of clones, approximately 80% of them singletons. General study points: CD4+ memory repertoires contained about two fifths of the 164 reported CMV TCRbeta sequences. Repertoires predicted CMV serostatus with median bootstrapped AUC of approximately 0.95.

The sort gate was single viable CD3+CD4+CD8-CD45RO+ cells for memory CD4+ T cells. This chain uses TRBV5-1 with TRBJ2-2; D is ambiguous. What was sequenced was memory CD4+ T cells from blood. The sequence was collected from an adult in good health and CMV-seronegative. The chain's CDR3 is CASSLEGRNTGELFF. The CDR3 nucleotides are TGCGCCAGCAGCTTGGAGGGCAGGAACACCGGGGAGCTGTTTTTT.